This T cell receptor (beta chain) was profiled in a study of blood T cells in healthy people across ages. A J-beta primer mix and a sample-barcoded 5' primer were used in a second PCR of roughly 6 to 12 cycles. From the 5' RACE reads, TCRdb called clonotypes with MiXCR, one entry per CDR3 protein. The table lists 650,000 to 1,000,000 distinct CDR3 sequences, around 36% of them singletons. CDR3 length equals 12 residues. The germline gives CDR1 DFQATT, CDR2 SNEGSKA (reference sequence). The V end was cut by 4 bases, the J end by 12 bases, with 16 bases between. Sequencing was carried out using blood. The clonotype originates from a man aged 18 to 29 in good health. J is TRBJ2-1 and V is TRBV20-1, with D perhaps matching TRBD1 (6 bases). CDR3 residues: CSAKPTGMGQFF. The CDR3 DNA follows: TGCAGTGCTAAACCTACAGGGATGGGGCAGTTCTTC.